This passage covers 2 T cell receptor beta chains from one sample sequenced in a study of cytomegalovirus exposure and HLA in healthy donors. PCR primers comprised 60 Vbeta and 13 Jbeta primers. Here immunoSEQ multiplex PCR was the method, and the copy in TCRdb shows in-frame clones only, minus some. Here the sample spans more than 140,000 clones, roughly 78% being singletons. The specimen was PBMCs. These receptors were taken from a man aged 18 to 30 in good health and CMV-seropositive.

The chain uses TRBV9 and TRBJ2-1; 7 nucleotides align to TRBD2. Germline trimming cut 0 bases from V and 8 bases from J; bases unmatched to any gene: 8. Germline V CDR1 and CDR2: SGDLS, YYNGEE. This CDR3 comprises 15 residues. The CDR3 DNA follows: TGTGCCAGCAGCGTAGGCGGGAGTCACTTGGATGAGCAGTTCTTC. Its translation is CASSVGGSHLDEQFF.

This clone appeared a single time. The chain couples TRBV29-1 to TRBJ1-1, with D hard to call. V shed 6 bases and J shed 7 bases, with 12 bases lying between them. Germline V gene data show CDR1 as SQVTM and CDR2 as ANQGSEA. CDR3 length: 11 residues. CDR3 coding DNA: TGCAGCGTATCAGAATTCCTTGAAGCTTTCTTT. It codes for CSVSEFLEAFF.